This T cell receptor (beta chain) is drawn from a study of blood T cell repertoires in COVID-19. The overall study: From the United States, Italy and Spain came samples of acute and convalescent COVID-19. T cells, B-cell-depleted T cells, or PBMCs provided the cDNA or gDNA that served as material.

Seattle researchers signed up patients amid active infection and tracked them longitudinally. As handled by the study authors: Amplified reference gene primers provided the basis for estimating nucleated cell counts. Sequencing was performed with immunoSEQ multiplex PCR; in TCRdb, only in-frame clones are kept and a portion is missing. From that table come the V and J calls and clone size; the DNA was used to work out D and trimming. Of 250,000 to 350,000 clones listed, about 88% are singletons. Germline V gene data show CDR1 as SGDLS and CDR2 as YYNGEE. The V segment lost 3 bases and the J segment 1 base; nucleotides outside the gene matches: 21. The CDR3 spans 22 residues.

This TCR came from a human donor with COVID-19, enrolled during active disease. The donor label of this sample is uncertain. The sample comprised peripheral blood. The chain recombines TRBV9 with TRBJ2-3; TRBD1 agrees at 12 bases. As DNA, the CDR3 is TGTGCCAGCAGCGAAACGGCATATCAGGGGACAGGGGGCCCCAGACGCACAGATACGCAGTATTTT. Translation: CASSETAYQGTGGPRRTDTQYF.